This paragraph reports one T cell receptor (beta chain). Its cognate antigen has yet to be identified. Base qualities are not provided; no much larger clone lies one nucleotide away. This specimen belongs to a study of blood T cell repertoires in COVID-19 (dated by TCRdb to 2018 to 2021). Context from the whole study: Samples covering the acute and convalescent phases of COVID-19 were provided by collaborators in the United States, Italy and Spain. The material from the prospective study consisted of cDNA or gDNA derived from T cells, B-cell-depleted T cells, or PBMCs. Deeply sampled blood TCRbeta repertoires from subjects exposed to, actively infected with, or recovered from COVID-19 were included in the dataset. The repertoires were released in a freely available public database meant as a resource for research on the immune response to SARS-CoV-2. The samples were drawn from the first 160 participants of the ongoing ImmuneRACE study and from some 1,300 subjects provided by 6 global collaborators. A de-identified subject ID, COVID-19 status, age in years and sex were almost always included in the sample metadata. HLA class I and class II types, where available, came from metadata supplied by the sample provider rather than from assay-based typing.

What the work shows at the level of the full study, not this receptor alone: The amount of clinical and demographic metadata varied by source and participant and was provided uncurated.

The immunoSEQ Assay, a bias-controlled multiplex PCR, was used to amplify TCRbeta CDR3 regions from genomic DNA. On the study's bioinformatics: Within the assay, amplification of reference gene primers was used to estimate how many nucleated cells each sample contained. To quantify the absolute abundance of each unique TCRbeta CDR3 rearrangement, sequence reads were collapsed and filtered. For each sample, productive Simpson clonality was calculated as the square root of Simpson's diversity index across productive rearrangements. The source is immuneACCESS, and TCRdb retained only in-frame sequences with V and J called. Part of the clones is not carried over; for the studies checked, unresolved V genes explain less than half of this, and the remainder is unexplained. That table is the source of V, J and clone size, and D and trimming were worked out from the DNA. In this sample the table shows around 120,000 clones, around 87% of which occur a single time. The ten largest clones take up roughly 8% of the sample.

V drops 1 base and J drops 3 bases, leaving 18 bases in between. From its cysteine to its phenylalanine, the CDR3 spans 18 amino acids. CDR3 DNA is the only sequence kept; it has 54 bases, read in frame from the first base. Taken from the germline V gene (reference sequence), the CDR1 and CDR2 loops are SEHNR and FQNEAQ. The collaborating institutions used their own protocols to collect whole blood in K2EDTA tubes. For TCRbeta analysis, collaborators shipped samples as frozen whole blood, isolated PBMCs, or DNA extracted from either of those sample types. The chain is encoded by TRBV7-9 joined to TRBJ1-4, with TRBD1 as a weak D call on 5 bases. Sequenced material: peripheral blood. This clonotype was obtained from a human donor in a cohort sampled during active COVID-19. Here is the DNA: TGTGCCAGCAGCTTAGGCAATGGGGGGATGTATGCTAATGAAAAACTGTTTTTT. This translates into CASSLGNGGMYANEKLFF. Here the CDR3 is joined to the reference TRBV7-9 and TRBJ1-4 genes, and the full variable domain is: DTGVSQNPRHKITKRGQNVTFRCDPISEHNRLYWYRQTLGQGPEFLTYFQNEAQLEKSRLLSDRFSAERPKGSFSTLEIQRTEQGDSAMYLCASSLGNGGMYANEKLFFGSGTQLSVL.